The sequence of this T cell receptor (beta chain) was determined in a study of cytomegalovirus exposure and HLA in healthy donors. Study background: Falling in the Caucasian-associated ancestry cluster were 81% of some 400 genotyped donors. General observations from the study: In a later analysis, several top co-occurrence clusters appeared linked to parvovirus B19, influenza, CMV and Epstein-Barr virus.

Regarding this clone: Antigen: not known.

A multiplex PCR was run with 60 Vbeta primers and 13 Jbeta primers. Using immunoSEQ multiplex PCR, the repertoire was profiled, and TCRdb retains in-frame clones only, with some absent. The sample has over 150,000 clones, roughly four fifths seen once. The V gene's germline CDR1 is SGHTA and CDR2 FQGTGA. V dropped 4 bases and J dropped 7; count of bases not matched to a gene: 3. This CDR3 contains 14 residues. The clonotype originates from a man aged 45-65 years in good health and CMV-seropositive. Material for sequencing was PBMCs. The gene calls are TRBV7-3 and TRBJ2-7, with 14 bases matching TRBD2. The CDR3 DNA follows: TGTGCCAGCAGCTCGGGACTAGCGGGAGATGAGCAGTACTTC. Protein sequence: CASSSGLAGDEQYF.